This record looks at one T cell receptor beta chain sequence and its context. Its cognate antigen is unknown. The length of the CDR3 is 15 residues. From germline, CDR1 is DFQATT and CDR2 SNEGSKA (reference sequence). The trim removed 3 bases at V and 2 bases at J, leaving 9 bases unmatched. The sample is drawn from a study of T-cell memory formation after mild COVID-19. General observations from the study: Later expanders leaned CD4+, whereas clones that contracted between day 15 and 85 were balanced CD4/CD8.

TCR alpha and TCR beta cDNA libraries carrying sample barcodes and UMIs were produced by 5'RACE using constant-segment primers. TCRdb independently ran MiXCR on the 5' RACE reads; one entry per CDR3 protein. The profile shows approximately 560,000 distinct CDR3 sequences, approximately 15% of them singletons. This sequence originates from an adult woman who had mild COVID-19 (a few samples of this study predate the infection). Cell type and time point are not known. The material sequenced was PBMCs or a T cell subset sorted from them (not recorded which). This rearrangement joins TRBV20-1 to TRBJ2-7; 8 positions agree with TRBD2. CDR3 protein: CSARDREGPTYEQYF. CDR3 coding DNA: TGCAGTGCTAGGGATCGGGAGGGCCCCACCTACGAGCAGTACTTC.